This section outlines one T cell receptor beta chain sequence together with its context. As yet, its antigen is unknown. The V end lost 5 bases, the J end lost 3 bases, and 10 bases lay between the germline ends. CDR1 is SGHDN, CDR2 FVKESK, per germline. The CDR3 runs to 13 residues. This was a survey-level run. Profiling relied on immunoSEQ multiplex PCR, and the TCRdb table lists in-frame clones only, not all of them. The sample yields more than 45,000 clones, 80% to 90% seen once. This sample stems from a study of pediatric ulcerative colitis. Regarding the study as a whole: Blood samples from a couple of patients yielded substantially fewer templates and were excluded from blood-rectal overlap analysis. A couple of rectal clonotypes were found only in ulcerative colitis patients, all of them. Clonal expansions reduced rectal repertoire diversity in acute severe colitis.

Sequencing input: blood. The chain combines TRBV14 with TRBJ1-1, with D perhaps TRBD1 (6 bases). The TCR sequence derives from a boy between 10 and 17 years old who was a control in a study of pediatric ulcerative colitis. In nucleotides, the CDR3 is TGTGCCAGCAGCGCCCACAGGGACACTGAAGCTTTCTTT. This codes for CASSAHRDTEAFF.